These 18 T cell receptor beta chains originate from one sample sequenced in a study of shared clonotypes between healthy human individuals. The repertoire was sequenced with immunoSEQ multiplex PCR; TCRdb's copy has only in-frame clones and lacks some. The sample lists some 2.4 million clones; more than 85% were seen once. Input material: naive CD4+ T cells from PBMCs. As for subset: CD45RA+ positively selected. These receptor sequences come from a man aged 18 to 29 in good health. Some clones in this sample may be carry-over from other donors' samples.

This rearrangement joins TRBV6-6 to TRBJ1-2; weak D call: TRBD1 (5 bases). The CDR3 extends over 16 amino acids. The germline CDR1 and CDR2 sequences are MNHNY and SVGAGI (reference sequence). Trimming took off 0 bases at V and 4 bases at J, with 15 bases between the two ends. CDR3 loop: CASSYSSTPGPYGYTF. Written as DNA, the CDR3 is TGTGCCAGCAGTTACTCCTCCACCCCGGGGCCCTATGGCTACACCTTC.

This clone is a singleton in its sample. This chain connects TRBV6-1 to TRBJ2-5; TRBD2 matches 10 bases. V dropped 2 bases and J dropped 3; count of bases not matched to a gene: 6. The CDR3 sequence is 16 residues long. The germline V gene encodes CDR1 MNHNS and CDR2 SASEGT. The CDR3 loop reads CASSEQLAGREETQYF. As DNA, the CDR3 is TGTGCCAGCAGTGAACAACTAGCGGGAAGAGAAGAGACCCAGTACTTC.

The J gene is TRBJ2-7, the V gene TRBV5-6; no clear D gene. Between the trimmed V and J ends, which lost 4 bases and 6 bases, there was a span of 11 bases. Germline lookup yields CDR1 SGHDT and CDR2 YYEEEE. The CDR3 length is 12 residues. The CDR3 region is CASSPGVSEQYF. For the CDR3, the DNA is TGTGCCAGCAGCCCTGGGGTCTCCGAGCAGTACTTC.

This chain uses TRBV2 with TRBJ2-1; 9 bases match TRBD2. J was trimmed by 1 base and V by 2 bases; bases with no gene match: 9. The CDR3 covers 18 residues. CDR1 is SNHLY, CDR2 FYNNEI, per germline. This chain's CDR3 is CASSERGLAGMSYNEQFF. DNA for the CDR3: TGTGCCAGCAGTGAAAGGGGGCTAGCGGGGATGTCCTACAATGAGCAGTTCTTC.

The rearrangement joins TRBV7-2 to TRBJ2-1, with 8 bases identical to TRBD1. V was pared by 5 bases and J by 8 bases, with 8 bases of the junction left unmatched. Germline V gene data show CDR1 as SGHTA and CDR2 as FQGNSA. The CDR3 is made up of 14 amino acids. CDR3 region: CASSPRDRGDEQFF. In DNA, the CDR3 is TGTGCCAGCAGCCCAAGAGACAGGGGCGATGAGCAGTTCTTC. The full variable domain, in which reference TRBV7-2 and TRBJ2-1 provide the parts outside the CDR3, is GAGVSQSPSNKVTEKGKDVELRCDPISGHTALYWYRQSLGQGLEFLIYFQGNSAPDKSGLPSDRFSAERTGGSVSTLTIQRTQQEDSAVYLCASSPRDRGDEQFFGPGTRLTVL.

The V and J genes are TRBV5-1 and TRBJ1-2; 8 positions agree with TRBD1. Trimming took 2 bases from V and 2 from J; bases not matched to a gene: 2. Germline CDR1 SGHRS, CDR2 YFSETQ. The CDR3 extends over 14 amino acids. The CDR3 nucleotides read TGCGCCAGCAGCTTACAGGGGGAAAACTATGGCTACACCTTC. Protein: CASSLQGENYGYTF.

In regard to this clone: Other DNA sequences in the same sample also yield this CDR3. The chain joins TRBV7-2 to TRBJ2-1; TRBD2 matches 12 bases. The CDR3 extends over 15 amino acids. Germline V gene lookup returns CDR1 SGHTA and CDR2 FQGNSA. The ends lost 3 bases at V and 4 bases at J; junction bases unmatched: 1. Written as DNA, the CDR3 is TGTGCCAGCAGCTTGGGACTAGCGGGTTACAATGAGCAGTTCTTC. It codes for CASSLGLAGYNEQFF.

CDR3 loop: CASTQGEEQFF. The CDR3 DNA reads as TGTGCCAGCACCCAGGGGGAAGAGCAGTTCTTC. The chain is built from TRBV6-5 and TRBJ2-1; 7 bases match TRBD1. The CDR3 sequence is 11 residues long. The germline V gene encodes CDR1 MNHEY and CDR2 SVGAGI. V lost 7 bases, J lost 10 bases, and 4 bases stayed unmatched.

The rearrangement uses TRBV5-1 and TRBJ2-1; TRBD2 agrees at 7 bases. The length of the CDR3 is 16 residues. Losses at the gene ends were 4 bases for V and 5 bases for J; bases not matched to a gene: 12. Germline values: CDR1 SGHRS, CDR2 YFSETQ. CDR3 in DNA: TGCGCCAGCAGCCCGACGCCTCGGCGGGAGAACAATGAGCAGTTCTTC. Protein sequence: CASSPTPRRENNEQFF.

The genes are TRBV12-5 and TRBJ1-1; TRBD1 might be the D (5 bases). This CDR3 comprises 12 residues. The V end lost 5 bases, the J end lost 4 bases, and 8 bases lay between the germline ends. The germline gives CDR1 LGHNT, CDR2 FRNRAP. CDR3 nucleotides: TGTGCTAGTGGTGACAGCCCCACTGAAGCTTTCTTT. Its protein product is CASGDSPTEAFF.

J is TRBJ1-5 and V is TRBV4-3; D is unclear. The CDR3 is 16 residues long. Germline V gene sequence: CDR1 LGHNA, CDR2 YSLEER. V shed 1 base and J shed 0 bases, with 10 bases lying between them. DNA for the CDR3: TGCGCCAGCAGCCAAGTTCTGGACTATAGCAATCAGCCCCAGCATTTT. Protein sequence: CASSQVLDYSNQPQHF.

CDR3 sequence (DNA): TGTGCCAGCTCACCAATGGGGTCGTCTAATGAAAAACTGTTTTTT. Its translation is CASSPMGSSNEKLFF. This chain connects TRBV18 to TRBJ1-4; D remains ambiguous. Trimming took off 2 bases at V and 3 bases at J, with 10 bases between the two ends. Germline assignment: CDR1 KGHSH and CDR2 LQKENI. The CDR3 contains 15 residues.

As concerns this clone: This CDR3 is also generated by other DNA sequences in the sample. The CDR3: CASSLTGPDQPQHF. In DNA form, the CDR3 reads TGCGCCAGCAGCTTGACAGGTCCCGATCAGCCCCAGCATTTT. V and J are TRBV5-1 and TRBJ1-5; tentative D call: TRBD1 (5 bases). The CDR3 spans 14 residues. V was pared by 1 base and J by 5 bases, with 10 bases between. Germline-derived CDR1 and CDR2 are SGHRS and YFSETQ. The full variable domain, with the rest looked up from reference TRBV5-1 and TRBJ1-5, is KAGVTQTPRYLIKTRGQQVTLSCSPISGHRSVSWYQQTPGQGLQFLFEYFSETQRNKGNFPGRFSGRQFSNSRSEMNVSTLELGDSALYLCASSLTGPDQPQHFGDGTRLSIL.

The count of this clone is one. The chain combines TRBV7-9 with TRBJ2-7; D gene ambiguous. Trimming shortened V by 6 bases and J by 2 bases, and 17 bases separated the two germline ends. The CDR3 is made up of 15 amino acids. The V gene's germline CDR1 is SEHNR and CDR2 FQNEAQ (reference sequence). In DNA, the CDR3 is TGTGCCAGCAGTTTTCCAGAGACGGTGCCCTACGAGCAGTACTTC. This encodes CASSFPETVPYEQYF.

The chain joins TRBV28 to TRBJ1-2; D remains ambiguous. This CDR3 comprises 14 residues. The germline CDR1 and CDR2 sequences are MDHEN and SYDVKM. V lost 5 bases and J lost 2, with 12 bases in between. CDR3 loop: CASSIVSGNYGYTF. CDR3 in DNA: TGTGCCAGCAGTATTGTGAGCGGGAACTATGGCTACACCTTC.

In DNA, the CDR3 is TGTGCCAGCAGCTTAAGTGGGACCATGAACACTGAAGCTTTCTTT. Its protein is CASSLSGTMNTEAFF. This chain uses TRBV11-2 with TRBJ1-1, with D possibly TRBD1 on 5 matching bases. V lost 2 bases and J lost 0, with 10 bases in between. This CDR3 has 15 residues. Germline V gene sequence: CDR1 SGHAT, CDR2 FQNNGV.

The J gene is TRBJ2-3, the V gene TRBV15, with 8 bases fitting TRBD1. The V gene end was trimmed by 2 bases and the J gene end by 0 bases; junction bases not matched to a gene: 13. The CDR3 runs 19 residues. The V gene's germline CDR1 is LNHNV and CDR2 YYDKDF (reference sequence). This CDR3 is CATSRTPLGDRFSTDTQYF. CDR3 sequence (DNA): TGTGCCACCAGCAGAACCCCCCTTGGGGACAGGTTTAGCACAGATACGCAGTATTTT.

This clone was seen just once. The CDR3 region is CASRAVRGGGEKLFF. The CDR3 DNA follows: TGCGCCAGCAGAGCCGTGAGAGGTGGCGGTGAAAAACTGTTTTTT. The chain employs TRBV5-1 and TRBJ1-4, with D unresolved. Trimming stripped 5 bases from V and 7 bases from J, with 18 bases between. Looked up from germline, CDR1 is SGHRS and CDR2 is YFSETQ. The CDR3 covers 15 residues.